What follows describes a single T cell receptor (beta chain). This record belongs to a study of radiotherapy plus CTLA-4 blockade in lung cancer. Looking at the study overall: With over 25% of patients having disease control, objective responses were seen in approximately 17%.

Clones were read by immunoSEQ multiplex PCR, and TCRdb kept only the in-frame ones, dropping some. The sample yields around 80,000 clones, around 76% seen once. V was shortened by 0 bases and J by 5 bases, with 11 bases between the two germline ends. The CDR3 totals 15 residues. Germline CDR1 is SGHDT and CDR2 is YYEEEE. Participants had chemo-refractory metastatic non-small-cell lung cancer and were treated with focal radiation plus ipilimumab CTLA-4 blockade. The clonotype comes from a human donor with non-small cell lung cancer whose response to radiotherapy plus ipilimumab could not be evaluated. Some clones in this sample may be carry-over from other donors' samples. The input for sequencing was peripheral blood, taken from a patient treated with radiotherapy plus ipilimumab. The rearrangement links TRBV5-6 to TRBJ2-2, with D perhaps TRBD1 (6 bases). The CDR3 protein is CASSLGAGVTGELFF. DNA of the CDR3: TGTGCCAGCAGCTTGGGGGCAGGGGTAACCGGGGAGCTGTTTTTT.